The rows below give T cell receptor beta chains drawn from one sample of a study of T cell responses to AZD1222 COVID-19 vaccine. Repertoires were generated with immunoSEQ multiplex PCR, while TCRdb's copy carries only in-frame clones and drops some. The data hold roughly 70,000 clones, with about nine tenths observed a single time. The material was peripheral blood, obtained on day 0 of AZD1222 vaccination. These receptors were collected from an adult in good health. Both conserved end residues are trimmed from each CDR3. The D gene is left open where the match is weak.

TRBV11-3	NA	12	ASSSGERYNEQF
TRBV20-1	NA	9	SAHYRLEAF
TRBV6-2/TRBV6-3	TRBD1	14	ASSWKTGGANTEAF
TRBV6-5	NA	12	ASRVQGSRETQY
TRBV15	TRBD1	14	ATSRTISDRDYGYT
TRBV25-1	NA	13	ASSEAGYSNQPQH
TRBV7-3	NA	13	ASSLNGGLGEKLF
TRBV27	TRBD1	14	ASSPSTGERNSPLH
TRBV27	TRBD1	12	ASRTLQGADTQY
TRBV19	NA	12	ASSDETSNQPQH
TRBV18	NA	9	ASSSSDTQY
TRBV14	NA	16	ASSQELSLGRGTQDYT
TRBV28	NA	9	ASSFNYGYT
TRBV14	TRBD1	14	ASSSYRGTNTGELF
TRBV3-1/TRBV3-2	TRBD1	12	ATRDRANTGELF
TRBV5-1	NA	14	ASSLTSDSGGDTQY
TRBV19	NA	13	ASSIDLRTNEKLF
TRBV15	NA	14	ATSVLSYSGANVLT
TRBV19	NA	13	ASSPGQGPSYEQY
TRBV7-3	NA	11	ASSSLAGTEAF
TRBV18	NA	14	ASSPISGGTSDEQY
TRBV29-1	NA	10	SVGSGANVLT
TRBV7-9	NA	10	ASSSDSIREF
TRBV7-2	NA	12	ASSVDSIRETQY